These T cell receptor beta chains were read from a single sample in a study of T-cell reconstitution after alpha-beta-depleted transplantation in children. MiXCR, run by TCRdb on the PCR reads, gives a single entry per CDR3 protein. Of approximately 200,000 distinct CDR3 sequences listed, 13% to 15% were seen once; the top ten hold 13%. The sample was PBMCs from the stem cell graft donor, taken from the stem cell graft. These receptors originate from a human donor who donated a stem cell graft to a child with acute lymphoblastic leukemia. Each CDR3 is given with its conserved first and last residue.

V,CDR3
TRBV3-1,CASSQPGPLHF
TRBV12-3/TRBV12-4,CASSLTSGSSSYEQYF
TRBV12-3/TRBV12-4,CASSPTFTGELFF
TRBV11-2,CASSLVGTSGRFRSYEQYF
TRBV20-1,CSARDGPNTGELFF
TRBV20-1,CSAVGLANYYNEQFF
TRBV4-2,CASSQAGGGGTTEAFF
TRBV29-1,CSVRKQGAGTEAFF
TRBV9,CASSVGLAGETYEQYF
TRBV20-1,CSASRPGLAGYEQYF
TRBV20-1,CSAIGLAWYEQYF
TRBV12-3/TRBV12-4,CASSDPRTMNTEAFF
TRBV29-1,CSVGGADSPLHF
TRBV9,CASSVGLSTDTQYF